This TCR beta chain is drawn from a study of cytomegalovirus exposure and HLA in healthy donors. The PCR made use of 60 Vbeta and 13 Jbeta primers. Clones were sequenced by immunoSEQ multiplex PCR, and TCRdb holds only the in-frame ones, with some missing. Of about 130,000 clones detected, 80% appear once; the ten largest clones hold 1%. This CDR3 is 13 amino acids long. In germline, CDR1 is SQVTM, CDR2 ANQGSEA. The ends were cut back, 0 bases at V and 7 bases at J, with 9 bases in the middle. As for this clone: The antigen remains unidentified.

The study's findings and limits: Most observed TCR sequences were rare, whereas some public TCRs were detected in many donors. Researchers reported in a later analysis that common viral pathogens appeared linked to several top clusters.

Material for sequencing was PBMCs. The receptor's source is a man aged 40-49 years in good health and CMV-seronegative. The chain combines TRBV29-1 with TRBJ2-2; TRBD1 is a possible D gene (5 bases). Written as DNA, the CDR3 is TGCAGCGTTGAAGACGGCAGGGTCGGGGAGCTGTTTTTT. Its protein is CSVEDGRVGELFF.